This record looks at one T cell receptor (beta chain) sequence and its context. Its specificity is not known. The sample belongs to a study of response to subunit inactivated influenza vaccine. Findings and caveats of the study: Authors suggested each seasonal flu vaccination may recruit only limited numbers of new T cells.

TCRdb re-called the RT-PCR reads with MiXCR, one entry per CDR3 protein. Of 500,000 to 650,000 distinct CDR3 sequences listed, under 9% are singletons. The receptor was isolated from a man between 50 and 69 years old who received an inactivated influenza vaccine. The specimen was PBMCs from blood, collected approximately 25 months after vaccination.

CDR3 amino acids: CASSQEYGLAGVITQYF. The CDR3 DNA is TGTGCCAGCAGCCAAGAATATGGACTAGCGGGAGTTATTACGCAGTATTTT. The V call is TRBV14, the J call TRBJ2-3; 13 bases map to TRBD2. With 0 bases clipped from V and 8 bases from J, the junction kept 8 bases outside the gene matches. The CDR3 is 17 residues long. Germline lookup yields CDR1 SGHDN and CDR2 FVKESK.